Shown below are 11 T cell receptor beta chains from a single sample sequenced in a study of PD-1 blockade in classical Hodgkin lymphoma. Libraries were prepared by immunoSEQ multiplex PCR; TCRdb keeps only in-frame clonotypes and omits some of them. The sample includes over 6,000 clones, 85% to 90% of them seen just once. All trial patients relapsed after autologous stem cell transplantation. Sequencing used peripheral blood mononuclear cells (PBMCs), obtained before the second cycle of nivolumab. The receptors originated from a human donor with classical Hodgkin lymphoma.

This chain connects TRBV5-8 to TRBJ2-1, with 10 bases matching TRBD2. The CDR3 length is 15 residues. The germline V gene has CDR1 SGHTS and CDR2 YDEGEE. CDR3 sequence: CAYSQGLAIYNEQFF. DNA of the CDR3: TGTGCTTACTCCCAGGGACTAGCGATTTACAATGAGCAGTTCTTC.

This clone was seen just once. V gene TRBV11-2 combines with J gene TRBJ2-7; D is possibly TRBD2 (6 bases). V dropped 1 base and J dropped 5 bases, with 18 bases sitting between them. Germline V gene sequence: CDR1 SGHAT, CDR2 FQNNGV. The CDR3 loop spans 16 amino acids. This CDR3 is CASSLGFQTSNHEQYV. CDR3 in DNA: TGTGCCAGCAGCTTAGGGTTTCAGACTAGTAACCACGAGCAGTACGTC.

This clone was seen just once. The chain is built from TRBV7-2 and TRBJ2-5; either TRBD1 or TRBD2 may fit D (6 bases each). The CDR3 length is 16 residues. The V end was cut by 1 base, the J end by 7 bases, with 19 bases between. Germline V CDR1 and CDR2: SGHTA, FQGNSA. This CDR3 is CASSLGLLGGRGTQYF. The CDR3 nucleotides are TGTGCCAGCAGCTTAGGCCTTTTGGGGGGCAGAGGGACCCAGTACTTC.

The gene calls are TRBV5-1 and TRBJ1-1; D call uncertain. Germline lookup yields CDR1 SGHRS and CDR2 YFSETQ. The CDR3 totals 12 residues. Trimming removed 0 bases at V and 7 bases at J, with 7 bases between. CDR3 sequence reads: CASSLVGYEAFF. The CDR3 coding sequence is TGCGCCAGCAGCTTGGTAGGGTATGAAGCTTTCTTT.

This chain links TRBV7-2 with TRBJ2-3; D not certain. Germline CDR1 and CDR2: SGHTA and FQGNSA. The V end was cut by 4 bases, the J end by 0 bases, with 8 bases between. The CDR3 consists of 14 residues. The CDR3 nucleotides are TGTGCCAGCAGCTCGACGGGCAGCACAGATACGCAGTATTTT. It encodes CASSSTGSTDTQYF. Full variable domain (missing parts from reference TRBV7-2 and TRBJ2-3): GAGVSQSPSNKVTEKGKDVELRCDPISGHTALYWYRQSLGQGLEFLIYFQGNSAPDKSGLPSDRFSAERTGGSVSTLTIQRTQQEDSAVYLCASSSTGSTDTQYFGPGTRLTVL.

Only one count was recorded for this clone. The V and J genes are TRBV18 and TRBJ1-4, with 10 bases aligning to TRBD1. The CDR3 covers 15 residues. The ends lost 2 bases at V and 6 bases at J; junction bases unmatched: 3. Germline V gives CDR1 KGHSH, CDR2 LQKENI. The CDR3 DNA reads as TGTGCCAGCTCACCAACCGGGACAGGGGATGAAAAACTGTTTTTT. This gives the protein CASSPTGTGDEKLFF.

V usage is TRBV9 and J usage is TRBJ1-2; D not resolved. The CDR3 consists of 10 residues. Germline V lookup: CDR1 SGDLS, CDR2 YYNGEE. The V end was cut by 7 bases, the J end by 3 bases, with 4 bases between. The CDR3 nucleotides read TGTGCCAGCGGGGACTATGGCTACACCTTC. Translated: CASGDYGYTF.

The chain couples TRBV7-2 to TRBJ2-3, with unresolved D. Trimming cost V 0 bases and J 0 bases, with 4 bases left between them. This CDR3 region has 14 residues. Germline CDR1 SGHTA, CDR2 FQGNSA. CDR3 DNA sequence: TGTGCCAGCAGCTTAGCGGGCAGCACAGATACGCAGTATTTT. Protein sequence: CASSLAGSTDTQYF.

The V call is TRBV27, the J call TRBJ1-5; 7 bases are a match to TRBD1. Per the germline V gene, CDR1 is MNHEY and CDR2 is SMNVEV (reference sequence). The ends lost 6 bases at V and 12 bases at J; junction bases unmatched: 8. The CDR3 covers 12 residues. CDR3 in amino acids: CASSTSGGLQHF. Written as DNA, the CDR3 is TGTGCCAGCAGCACGTCAGGGGGGCTCCAGCATTTT.

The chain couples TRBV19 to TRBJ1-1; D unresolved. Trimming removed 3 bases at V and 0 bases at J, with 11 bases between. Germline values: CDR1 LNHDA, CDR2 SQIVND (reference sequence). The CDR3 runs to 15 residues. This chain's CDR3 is CASSIREAMNTEAFF. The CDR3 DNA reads TGTGCCAGTAGTATCCGGGAGGCGATGAACACTGAAGCTTTCTTT.

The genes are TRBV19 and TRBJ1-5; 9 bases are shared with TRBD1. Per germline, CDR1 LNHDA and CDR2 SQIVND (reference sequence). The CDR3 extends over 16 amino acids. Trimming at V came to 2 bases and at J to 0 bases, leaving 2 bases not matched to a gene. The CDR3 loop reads CASSIRDRVSNQPQHF. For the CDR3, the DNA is TGTGCCAGTAGTATAAGGGACAGGGTTAGCAATCAGCCCCAGCATTTT.